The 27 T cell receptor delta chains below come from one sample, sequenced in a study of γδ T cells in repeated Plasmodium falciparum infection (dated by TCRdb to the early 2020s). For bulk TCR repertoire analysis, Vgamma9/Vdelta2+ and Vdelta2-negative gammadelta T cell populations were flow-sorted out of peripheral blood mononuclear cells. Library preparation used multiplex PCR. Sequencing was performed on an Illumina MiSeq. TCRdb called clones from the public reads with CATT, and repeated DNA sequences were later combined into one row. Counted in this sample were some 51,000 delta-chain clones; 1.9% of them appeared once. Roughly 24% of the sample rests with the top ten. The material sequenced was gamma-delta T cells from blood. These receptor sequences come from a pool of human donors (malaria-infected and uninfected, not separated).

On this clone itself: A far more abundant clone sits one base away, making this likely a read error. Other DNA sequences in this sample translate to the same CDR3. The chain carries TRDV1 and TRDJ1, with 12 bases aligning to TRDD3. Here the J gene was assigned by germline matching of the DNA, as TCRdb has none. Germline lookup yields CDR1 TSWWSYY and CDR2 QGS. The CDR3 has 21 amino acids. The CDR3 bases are TGCGCTCTTGGGGTCCCACGGGCCTTCTTTTATTACTGGGGGATACCCGATAAACTCATCTTT. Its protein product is CALGVPRAFFYYWGIPDKLIF.

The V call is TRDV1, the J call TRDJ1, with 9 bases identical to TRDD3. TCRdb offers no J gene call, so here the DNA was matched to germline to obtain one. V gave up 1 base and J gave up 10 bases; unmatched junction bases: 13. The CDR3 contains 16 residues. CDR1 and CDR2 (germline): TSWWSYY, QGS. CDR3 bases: TGTGCTCTTGGGGAACGTTGGGACTGGGGGAGAGAGGGACTCATCTTT. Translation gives CALGERWDWGREGLIF.

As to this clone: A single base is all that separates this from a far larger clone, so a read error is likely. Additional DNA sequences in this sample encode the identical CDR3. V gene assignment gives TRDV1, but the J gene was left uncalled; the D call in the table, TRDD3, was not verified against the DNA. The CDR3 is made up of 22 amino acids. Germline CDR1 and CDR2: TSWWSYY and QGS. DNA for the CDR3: TGTGCTCTTGGGATCCTTAGGGGTCCTCCTGGGGGATACAGGTGGGGCACCGATAAACTCATCTTC. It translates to CALGILRGPPGGYRWGTDKLIF.

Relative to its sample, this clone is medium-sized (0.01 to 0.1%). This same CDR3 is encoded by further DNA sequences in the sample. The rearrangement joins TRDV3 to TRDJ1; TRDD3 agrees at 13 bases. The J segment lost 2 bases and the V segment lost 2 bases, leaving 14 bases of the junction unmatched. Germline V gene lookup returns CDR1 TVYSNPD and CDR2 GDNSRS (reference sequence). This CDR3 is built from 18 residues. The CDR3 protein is CAFGGLYWGIRKTDKLIF. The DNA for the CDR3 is TGTGCCTTTGGAGGGCTTTACTGGGGGATACGAAAAACCGATAAACTCATCTTT.

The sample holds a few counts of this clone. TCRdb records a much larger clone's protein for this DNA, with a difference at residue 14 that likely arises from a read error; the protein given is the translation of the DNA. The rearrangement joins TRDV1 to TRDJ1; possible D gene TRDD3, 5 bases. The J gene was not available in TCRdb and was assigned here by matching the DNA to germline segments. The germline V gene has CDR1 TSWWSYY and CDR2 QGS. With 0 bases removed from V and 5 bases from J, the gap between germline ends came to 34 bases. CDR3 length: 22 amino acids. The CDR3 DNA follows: TGTGCTCTTGGGGAACTAAAAGCCCATCTACTTAGACTGGTGTTGTTAAGAGATAAACTCATCTTT. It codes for CALGELKAHLLRLVLLRDKLIF.

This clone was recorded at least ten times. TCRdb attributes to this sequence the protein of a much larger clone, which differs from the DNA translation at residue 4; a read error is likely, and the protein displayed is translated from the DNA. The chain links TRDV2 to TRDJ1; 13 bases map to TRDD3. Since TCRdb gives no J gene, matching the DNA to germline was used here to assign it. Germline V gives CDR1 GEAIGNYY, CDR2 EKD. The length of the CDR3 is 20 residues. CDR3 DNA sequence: TGTGCCTGTGGCACCCCTTTACTGGGGGATACGGTCATTGACACCGATAAACTCATCTTT. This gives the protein CACGTPLLGDTVIDTDKLIF.

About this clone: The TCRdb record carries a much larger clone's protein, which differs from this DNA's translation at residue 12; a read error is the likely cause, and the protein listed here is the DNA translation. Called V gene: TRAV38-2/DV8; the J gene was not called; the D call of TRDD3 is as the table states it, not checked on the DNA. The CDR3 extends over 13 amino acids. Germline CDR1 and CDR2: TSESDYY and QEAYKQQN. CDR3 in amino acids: CAYRGYYTDKLTF. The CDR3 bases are TGTGCTTATAGGGGATACTACACCGATAAACTCACCTTT.

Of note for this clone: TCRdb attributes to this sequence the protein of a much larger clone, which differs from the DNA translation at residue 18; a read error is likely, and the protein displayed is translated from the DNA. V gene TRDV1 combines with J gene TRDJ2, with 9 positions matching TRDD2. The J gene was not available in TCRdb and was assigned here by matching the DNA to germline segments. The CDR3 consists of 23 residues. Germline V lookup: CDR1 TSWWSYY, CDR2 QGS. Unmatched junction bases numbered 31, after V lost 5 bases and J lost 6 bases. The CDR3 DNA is TGTGCTCTTGGGTTACCCTCCCTTACCTTCCTACTGGAAAATACCATATGGCCAGCACAACTCTTCTTT. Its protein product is CALGLPSLTFLLENTIWPAQLFF.

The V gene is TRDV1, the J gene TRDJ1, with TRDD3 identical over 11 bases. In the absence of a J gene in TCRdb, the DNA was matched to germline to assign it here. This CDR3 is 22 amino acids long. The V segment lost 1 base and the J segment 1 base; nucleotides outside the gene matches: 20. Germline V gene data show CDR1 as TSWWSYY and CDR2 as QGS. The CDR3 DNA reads TGTGCTCTTGGGGAACCCCGTTTCCTACGTAGGTGGGGGATACGCGGCACCGATAAACTCATCTTT. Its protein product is CALGEPRFLRRWGIRGTDKLIF.

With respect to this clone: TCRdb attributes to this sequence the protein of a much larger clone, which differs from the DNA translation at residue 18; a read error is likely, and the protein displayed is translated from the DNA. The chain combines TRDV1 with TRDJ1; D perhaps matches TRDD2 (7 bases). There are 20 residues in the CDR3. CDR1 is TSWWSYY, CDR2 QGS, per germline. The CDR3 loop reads CALTRFLLTAGGLGSDKPIF. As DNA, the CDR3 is TGTGCTCTCACGCGATTCCTACTCACGGCGGGGGGACTTGGATCTGATAAACCCATCTTT.

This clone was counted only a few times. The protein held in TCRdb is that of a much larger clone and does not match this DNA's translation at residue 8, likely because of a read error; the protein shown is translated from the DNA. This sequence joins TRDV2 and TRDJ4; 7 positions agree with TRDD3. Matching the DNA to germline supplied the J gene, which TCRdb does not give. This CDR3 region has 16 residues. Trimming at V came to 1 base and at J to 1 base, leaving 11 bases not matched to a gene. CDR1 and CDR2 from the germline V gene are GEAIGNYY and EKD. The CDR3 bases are TGTGCCTGTGACACGGTCTGGAGGATACGTGACAGACCCCTGATCTTT. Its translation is CACDTVWRIRDRPLIF.

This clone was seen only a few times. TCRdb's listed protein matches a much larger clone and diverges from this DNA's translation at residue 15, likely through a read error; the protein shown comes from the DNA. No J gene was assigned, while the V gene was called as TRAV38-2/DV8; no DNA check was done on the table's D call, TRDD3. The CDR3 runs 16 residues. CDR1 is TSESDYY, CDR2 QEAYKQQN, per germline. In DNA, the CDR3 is TGTGCTTATAGGGCCAGTCGATACGGATACACCGATAAACTCACCTTT. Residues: CAYRASRYGYTDKLTF.

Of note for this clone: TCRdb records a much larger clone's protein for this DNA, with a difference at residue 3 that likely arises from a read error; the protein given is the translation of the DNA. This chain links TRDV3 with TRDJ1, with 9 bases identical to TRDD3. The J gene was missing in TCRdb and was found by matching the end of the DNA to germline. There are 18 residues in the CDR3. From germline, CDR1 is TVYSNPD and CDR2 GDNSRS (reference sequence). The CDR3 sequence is CALRHLPPWGIVSDKLIF. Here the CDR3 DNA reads TGTGCCCTTAGGCACCTCCCGCCGTGGGGGATAGTTTCCGATAAACTCATCTTT.

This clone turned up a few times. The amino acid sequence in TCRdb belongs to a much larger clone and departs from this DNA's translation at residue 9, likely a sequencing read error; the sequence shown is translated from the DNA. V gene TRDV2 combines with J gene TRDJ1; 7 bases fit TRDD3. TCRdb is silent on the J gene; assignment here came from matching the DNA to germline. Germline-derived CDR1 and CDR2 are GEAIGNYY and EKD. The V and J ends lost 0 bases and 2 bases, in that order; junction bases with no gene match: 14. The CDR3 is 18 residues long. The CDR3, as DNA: TGTGCCTGTGACACCGTACTGGGGACCCTACGAAGTACCGATAAACTCATCTTT. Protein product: CACDTVLGTLRSTDKLIF.

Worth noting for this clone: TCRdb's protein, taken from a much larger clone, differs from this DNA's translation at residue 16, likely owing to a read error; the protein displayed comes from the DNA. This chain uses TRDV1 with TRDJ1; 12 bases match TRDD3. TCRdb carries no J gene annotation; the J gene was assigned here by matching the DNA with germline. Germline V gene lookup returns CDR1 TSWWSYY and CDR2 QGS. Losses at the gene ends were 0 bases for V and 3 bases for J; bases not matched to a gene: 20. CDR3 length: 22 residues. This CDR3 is CALGELEYFPRTGGYIPDKLIF. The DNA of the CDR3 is TGTGCTCTTGGGGAACTGGAATACTTCCCTCGTACTGGGGGATACATCCCCGATAAACTCATCTTT.

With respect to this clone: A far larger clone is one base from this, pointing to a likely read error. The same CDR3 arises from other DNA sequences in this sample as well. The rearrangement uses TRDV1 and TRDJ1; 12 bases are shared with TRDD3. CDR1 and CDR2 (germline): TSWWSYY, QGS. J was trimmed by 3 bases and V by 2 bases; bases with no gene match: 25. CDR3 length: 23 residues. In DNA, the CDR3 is TGTGCTCTTGGGGAATTTGGCCCTCCTACTGACTGGGGGATACCTAGTTCTTCCGATAAACTCATCTTT. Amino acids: CALGEFGPPTDWGIPSSSDKLIF.

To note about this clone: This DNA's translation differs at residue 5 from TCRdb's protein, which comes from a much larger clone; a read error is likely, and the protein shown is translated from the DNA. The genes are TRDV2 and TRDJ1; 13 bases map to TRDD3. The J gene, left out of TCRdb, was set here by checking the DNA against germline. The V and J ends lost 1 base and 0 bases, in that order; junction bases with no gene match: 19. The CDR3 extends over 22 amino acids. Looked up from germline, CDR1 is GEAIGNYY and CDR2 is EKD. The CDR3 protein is CACDTITGGYGQTSQDTDKLIF. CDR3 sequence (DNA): TGTGCCTGTGACACTATAACTGGGGGATACGGACAAACCTCACAAGACACCGATAAACTCATCTTT.

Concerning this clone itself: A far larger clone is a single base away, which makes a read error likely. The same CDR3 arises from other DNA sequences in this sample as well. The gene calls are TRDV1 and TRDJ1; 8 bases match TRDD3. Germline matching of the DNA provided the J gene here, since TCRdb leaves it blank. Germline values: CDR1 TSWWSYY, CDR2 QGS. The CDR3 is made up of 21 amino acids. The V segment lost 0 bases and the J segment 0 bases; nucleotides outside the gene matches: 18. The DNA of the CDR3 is TGTGCTCTTGGGGAACTAGTAGGTTCTCCAAGGTGGGGATACCACACCGATAAACTCATCTTT. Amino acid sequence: CALGELVGSPRWGYHTDKLIF.

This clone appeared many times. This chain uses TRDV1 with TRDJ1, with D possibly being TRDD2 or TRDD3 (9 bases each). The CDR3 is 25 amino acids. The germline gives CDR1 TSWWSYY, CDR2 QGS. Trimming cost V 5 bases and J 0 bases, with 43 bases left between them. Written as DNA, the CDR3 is TGTGCTCTTGGGCCCCGGAGGCCTTCCTACACGTGTTGGGGGATATTGGGCCCCTACACCGATAAACTCATCTTT. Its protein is CALGPRRPSYTCWGILGPYTDKLIF.

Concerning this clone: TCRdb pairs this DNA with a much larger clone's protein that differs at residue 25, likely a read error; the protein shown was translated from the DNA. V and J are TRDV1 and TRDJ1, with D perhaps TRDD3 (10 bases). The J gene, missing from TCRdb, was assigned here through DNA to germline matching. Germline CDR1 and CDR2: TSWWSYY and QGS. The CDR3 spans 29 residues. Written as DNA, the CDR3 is TGTGCTCTTGGGGAACTCCACTTCCCCTTCCTACAGTTTTTGAGGGGGATACGCACAGCTACGGGGTACACCAATAAACTCATCTTT. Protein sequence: CALGELHFPFLQFLRGIRTATGYTNKLIF.

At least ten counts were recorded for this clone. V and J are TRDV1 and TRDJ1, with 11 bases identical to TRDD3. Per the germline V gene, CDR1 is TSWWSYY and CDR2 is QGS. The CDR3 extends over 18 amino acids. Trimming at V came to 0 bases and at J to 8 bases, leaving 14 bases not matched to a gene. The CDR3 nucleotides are TGTGCTCTTGGGGAACTTCTACCCTACGCGGACTGGGGGATAAAACTCATCTTT. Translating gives CALGELLPYADWGIKLIF.

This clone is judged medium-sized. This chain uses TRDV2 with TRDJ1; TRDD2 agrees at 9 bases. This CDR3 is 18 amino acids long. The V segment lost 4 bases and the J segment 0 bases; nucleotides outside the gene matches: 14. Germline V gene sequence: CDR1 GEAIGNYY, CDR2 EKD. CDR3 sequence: CACDRLPTGADHTDKLIF. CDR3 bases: TGTGCCTGTGATCGCCTTCCTACCGGAGCGGACCACACCGATAAACTCATCTTT.

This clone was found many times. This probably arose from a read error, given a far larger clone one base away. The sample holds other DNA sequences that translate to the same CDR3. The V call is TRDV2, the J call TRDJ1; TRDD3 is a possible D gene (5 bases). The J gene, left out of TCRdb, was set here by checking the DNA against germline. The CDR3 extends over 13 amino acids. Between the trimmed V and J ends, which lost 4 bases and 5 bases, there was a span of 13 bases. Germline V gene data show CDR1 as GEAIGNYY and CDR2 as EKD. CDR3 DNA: TGTGCCTGTGATCAGATGGGGAAAGATAAACTCATCTTT. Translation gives CACDQMGKDKLIF.

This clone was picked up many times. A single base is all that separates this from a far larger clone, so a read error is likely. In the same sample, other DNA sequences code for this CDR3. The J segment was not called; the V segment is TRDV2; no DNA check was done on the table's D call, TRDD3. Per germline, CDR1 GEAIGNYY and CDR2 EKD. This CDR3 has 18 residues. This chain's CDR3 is CACDTEGYAGLYTDKLIF. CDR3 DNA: TGTGCCTGTGACACAGAAGGATACGCGGGGTTGTACACCGATAAACTCATCTTC.

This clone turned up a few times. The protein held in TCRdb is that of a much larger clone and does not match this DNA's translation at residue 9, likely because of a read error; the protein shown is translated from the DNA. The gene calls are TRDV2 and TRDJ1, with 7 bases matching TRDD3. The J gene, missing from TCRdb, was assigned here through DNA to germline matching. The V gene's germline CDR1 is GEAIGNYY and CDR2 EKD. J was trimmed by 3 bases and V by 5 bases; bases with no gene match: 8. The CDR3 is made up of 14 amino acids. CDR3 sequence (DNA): TGTGCCTGTGGTGGGGGACCGTACGCCGATAAACTCATCTTT. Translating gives CACGGGPYADKLIF.

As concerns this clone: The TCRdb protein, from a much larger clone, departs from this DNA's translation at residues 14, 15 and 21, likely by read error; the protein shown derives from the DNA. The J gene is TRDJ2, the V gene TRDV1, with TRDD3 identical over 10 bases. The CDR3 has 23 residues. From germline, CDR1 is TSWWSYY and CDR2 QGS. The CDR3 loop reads CALGKRLGLPHWGMLVLTAQPFF. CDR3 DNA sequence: TGTGCTCTTGGAAAAAGATTAGGCCTACCGCACTGGGGGATGCTGGTTTTGACAGCACAACCCTTCTTT.

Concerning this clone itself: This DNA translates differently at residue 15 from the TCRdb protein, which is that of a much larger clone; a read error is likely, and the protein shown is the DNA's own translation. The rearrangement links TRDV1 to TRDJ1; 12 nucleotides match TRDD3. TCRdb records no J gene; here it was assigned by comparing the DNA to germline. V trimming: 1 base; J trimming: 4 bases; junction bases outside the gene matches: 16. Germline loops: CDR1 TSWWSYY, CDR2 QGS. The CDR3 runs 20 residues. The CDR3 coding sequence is TGTGCTCTTGGGGAACCATTGCCGACTCCAACTGGGGGATACTGCGATAAACTCATCTTT. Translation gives CALGEPLPTPTGGYCDKLIF.